This TCR beta chain originates from a study of blood T cell repertoires in COVID-19. In the study overall: COVID-19 samples collected from the United States, Italy and Spain covered acute and convalescent phases. From T cells, B-cell-depleted T cells, or PBMCs came the material, which was cDNA or gDNA.

Trimming took off 7 bases at V and 0 bases at J, with 15 bases between the two ends. This CDR3 region has 16 residues. Germline V gene data show CDR1 as SGHAT and CDR2 as FQNNGV. Original processing methods: By means of reference gene primer amplification, nucleated cell counts were estimated. The data were produced by immunoSEQ multiplex PCR, yet TCRdb's version contains in-frame clones alone and is incomplete. D and trimming were read from the DNA, whereas the V and J calls and clone size are those reported in that table. The table shows approximately 70,000 clones, with 75% to 95% occurring only once.

The chain recombines TRBV11-2 with TRBJ2-2; D not certain. Sequencing was performed on peripheral blood. The sequence derives from a woman aged 18-29 years with acute or convalescent COVID-19. The chain's CDR3 is CASNMYTTANTGELFF. In DNA, the CDR3 is TGTGCCAGCAATATGTATACAACCGCGAACACCGGGGAGCTGTTTTTT.